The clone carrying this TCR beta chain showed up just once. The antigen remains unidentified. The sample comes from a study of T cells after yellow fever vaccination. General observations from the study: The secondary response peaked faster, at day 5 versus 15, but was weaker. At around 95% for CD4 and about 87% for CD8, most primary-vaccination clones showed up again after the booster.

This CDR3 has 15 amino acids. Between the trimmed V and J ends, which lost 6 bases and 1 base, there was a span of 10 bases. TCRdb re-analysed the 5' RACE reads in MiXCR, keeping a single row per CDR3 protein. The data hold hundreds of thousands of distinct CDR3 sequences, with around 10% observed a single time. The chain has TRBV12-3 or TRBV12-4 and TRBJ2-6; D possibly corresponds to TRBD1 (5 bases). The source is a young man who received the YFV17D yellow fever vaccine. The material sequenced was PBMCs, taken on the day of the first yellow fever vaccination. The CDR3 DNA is TGTGCCAGCAGATCTCAGGGATCTGGGGCCAACGTCCTGACTTTC. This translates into CASRSQGSGANVLTF.